Presented here are 12 T cell receptor beta chains from one specimen sequenced in a study of blood T cell repertoires in COVID-19 (dated by TCRdb to 2020 to 2021). The library came from the immunoSEQ multiplex PCR assay. The table was pulled from immuneACCESS by TCRdb, which kept in-frame rearrangements only. Such tables lose some clones; where checked, under half of the loss comes from unresolved V genes, and the rest has no known cause. This sample gives roughly 290,000 clones in total; roughly 89% of them show up just once. Jointly, the top ten make up about 6.1% of the sample. The material sequenced was PBMCs or T cells enriched from blood (not recorded which). The receptors derive from a woman between 40 and 50 years old who had recovered from COVID-19.

The V gene is TRBV7-2, the J gene TRBJ2-7, with D tentatively TRBD2 (6 bases). CDR3 length: 16 residues. V lost 5 bases and J 7 bases, leaving 24 bases between the germline ends. Germline CDR1 and CDR2: SGHTA and FQGNSA. The CDR3 spells CASSLEPGLTGGEQYF. The CDR3 DNA is TGTGCCAGCAGCCTCGAACCGGGTCTCACAGGAGGGGAGCAGTACTTC.

This clone has more than one count but fewer than ten. The J gene is TRBJ2-1, the V gene TRBV2, with D possibly TRBD1 on 6 matching bases. Germline CDR1 is SNHLY and CDR2 is FYNNEI. Trimming stripped 7 bases from V and 3 bases from J, with 13 bases between. The CDR3 covers 14 residues. DNA for the CDR3: TGTGCCAGCAAGACAGGCCCCCTCTACAATGAGCAGTTCTTC. Translated, it gives CASKTGPLYNEQFF.

The rearrangement uses TRBV18 and TRBJ1-2, with D uncertain. Trimming shortened V by 2 bases and J by 2 bases, and 9 bases separated the two germline ends. This CDR3 has 14 amino acids. Germline loops: CDR1 KGHSH, CDR2 LQKENI. The chain's CDR3 is CASSPVADNYGYTF. The CDR3 coding sequence is TGTGCCAGCTCACCAGTAGCAGACAACTATGGCTACACCTTC.

The rearrangement joins TRBV7-8 to TRBJ2-5; D unclear. The length of the CDR3 is 15 residues. The germline CDR1 and CDR2 sequences are SGHVS and FQNEAQ. Deletions cut 5 bases from V and 9 bases from J, with 22 bases between. As DNA, the CDR3 is TGTGCCAGCAGCCCTCTGCAGGCCACCTGGTCGGCCCAGTACTTC. This codes for CASSPLQATWSAQYF.

This clone was picked up a small number of times. The genes are TRBV7-2 and TRBJ2-5, with TRBD1 matching over 7 bases. The germline V gene has CDR1 SGHTA and CDR2 FQGNSA. With 5 bases clipped from V and 1 base from J, the junction kept 10 bases outside the gene matches. The CDR3 extends over 16 amino acids. Written as DNA, the CDR3 is TGTGCCAGCAGCCCAATACCGACAGGGCGCCAAGAGACCCAGTACTTC. Translated: CASSPIPTGRQETQYF.

This clone has a single count. The chain joins TRBV29-1 to TRBJ2-5; 11 bases match TRBD1. The CDR3 sequence is 13 residues long. Germline-derived CDR1 and CDR2 are SQVTM and ANQGSEA. The CDR3 reads CNLGQGAGETQYF. In DNA form, the CDR3 reads TGCAATCTCGGACAGGGGGCGGGGGAGACCCAGTACTTC.

As DNA, the CDR3 is TGTGCCAGCAGTGCGGGGGCGGATACGCAGTATTTT. Translation gives CASSAGADTQYF. The chain is built from TRBV12-3 or TRBV12-4 and TRBJ2-3, with D perhaps matching TRBD2 (7 bases). CDR3 size: 12 residues. V was clipped by 5 bases and J by 6 bases, with 9 bases between them.

By share, this clone counts as medium-sized. The chain combines TRBV4-2 with TRBJ1-1, with a possible D match to TRBD1 (6 bases). The CDR3 runs to 14 residues. Trimming stripped 0 bases from V and 4 bases from J, with 9 bases between. Germline-derived CDR1 and CDR2 are LGHNA and YNFKEQ. The CDR3 nucleotides read TGTGCCAGCAGCCAAGAAACAGGGATCACTGAAGCTTTCTTT. Protein product: CASSQETGITEAFF.

The chain is built from TRBV27 and TRBJ1-1; 7 bases agree with TRBD1. In germline, CDR1 is MNHEY, CDR2 SMNVEV (reference sequence). The CDR3 totals 15 residues. Losses at the gene ends were 6 bases for V and 2 bases for J; bases not matched to a gene: 9. Here the CDR3 reads CASRPGTAFNTEAFF. DNA for the CDR3: TGTGCCAGCAGGCCCGGGACAGCATTCAACACTGAAGCTTTCTTT.

The chain recombines TRBV25-1 with TRBJ2-2; 7 bases map to TRBD1. Germline assignment: CDR1 MGHDK and CDR2 SYGVNS. Unmatched junction bases numbered 4, after V lost 8 bases and J lost 1 base. There are 14 residues in the CDR3. This chain's CDR3 is CASGRTGNTGELFF. The CDR3 region has the DNA TGTGCCAGCGGCCGGACAGGGAACACCGGGGAGCTGTTTTTT. The whole variable domain, remainder taken from reference TRBV25-1 and TRBJ2-2, is EADIYQTPRYLVIGTGKKITLECSQTMGHDKMYWYQQDPGMELHLIHYSYGVNSTEKGDLSSESTVSRIRTEHFPLTLESARPSHTSQYLCASGRTGNTGELFFGEGSRLTVL.

V is TRBV4-3 and J is TRBJ2-1; 7 nucleotides align to TRBD2. Germline values: CDR1 LGHNA, CDR2 YSLEER. With 5 bases clipped from V and 8 bases from J, the junction kept 12 bases outside the gene matches. CDR3 length: 15 amino acids. This CDR3 is CASSTRTRGGDEQFF. The DNA for the CDR3 is TGCGCCAGCAGCACCCGGACCCGTGGGGGGGATGAGCAGTTCTTC.

The chain joins TRBV28 to TRBJ1-5; D remains unclear. CDR3 size: 15 residues. Trimming shortened V by 2 bases and J by 3 bases, and 11 bases separated the two germline ends. Germline lookup yields CDR1 MDHEN and CDR2 SYDVKM. Here the CDR3 DNA reads TGTGCCAGCAGTTTAAATGGACTGAACAATCAGCCCCAGCATTTT. Its translation: CASSLNGLNNQPQHF. Based on the CDR3 plus reference TRBV28 and TRBJ1-5, the full variable domain is DVKVTQSSRYLVKRTGEKVFLECVQDMDHENMFWYRQDPGLGLRLIYFSYDVKMKEKGDIPEGYSVSREKKERFSLILESASTNQTSMYLCASSLNGLNNQPQHFGDGTRLSIL.